The 30 T cell receptor beta chains below come from one sample, sequenced in a study of cytomegalovirus exposure and HLA in healthy donors. Libraries were prepared by immunoSEQ multiplex PCR; TCRdb keeps only in-frame clonotypes and omits some of them. Seen here are more than 150,000 clones, approximately 83% observed once, and the top ten hold about 2.8%. What was sequenced was PBMCs. The receptors originated from a woman between 18 and 29 years old in good health and CMV-seropositive.

This sequence joins TRBV7-2 and TRBJ2-7; possibly TRBD1 for D (6 bases). This CDR3 region has 13 residues. Per germline, CDR1 SGHTA and CDR2 FQGNSA. The V gene lost 0 bases and the J gene lost 3 bases, with 6 bases spanning the gap. CDR3: CASSLAQGYEQYF. CDR3 DNA sequence: TGTGCCAGCAGCTTAGCACAGGGCTACGAGCAGTACTTC.

The V and J genes are TRBV2 and TRBJ2-3, with TRBD1 identical over 9 bases. V was clipped by 6 bases and J by 3 bases; unmatched bases: 7. The CDR3 extends over 15 amino acids. CDR1 is SNHLY and CDR2 is FYNNEI in the germline V gene. CDR3 sequence (DNA): TGTGCCAGCAGCGCCGACAGGGGGGGTACAGATACGCAGTATTTT. Translation: CASSADRGGTDTQYF.

This chain joins TRBV9 and TRBJ2-2, with a tentative D call TRBD2 (6 bases). The germline V gene has CDR1 SGDLS and CDR2 YYNGEE. CDR3 length equals 15 residues. V dropped 0 bases and J dropped 6 bases, with 12 bases sitting between them. The CDR3 loop is CASSVVGGGAGELFF. CDR3 in DNA: TGTGCCAGCAGCGTAGTAGGAGGAGGGGCCGGGGAGCTGTTTTTT.

The V call is TRBV5-4, the J call TRBJ2-7, with 11 bases aligning to TRBD1. The trim removed 3 bases at V and 7 bases at J, leaving 6 bases unmatched. The CDR3 has 14 residues. The V gene's germline CDR1 is SGHNT and CDR2 YYREEE (reference sequence). The CDR3 reads CASSSGTGGTEQYF. Here the CDR3 DNA reads TGTGCCAGCAGCTCGGGGACAGGGGGTACAGAGCAGTACTTC.

The chain links TRBV9 to TRBJ2-3; D not certain. This CDR3 is 14 amino acids long. Trimming pared 1 base from V and 2 bases from J, leaving 8 bases between. The germline V gene has CDR1 SGDLS and CDR2 YYNGEE. The DNA for the CDR3 is TGTGCCAGCAGCGTACGCCAGGACACAGATACGCAGTATTTT. Translating gives CASSVRQDTDTQYF.

The chain joins TRBV11-2 to TRBJ1-6; 8 bases are a match to TRBD1. The germline gives CDR1 SGHAT, CDR2 FQNNGV. The V and J ends lost 8 bases and 0 bases, in that order; junction bases with no gene match: 6. The CDR3 runs 16 residues. The CDR3 DNA follows: TGTGCCAGCTCCGGGACAGGTCGCTCCTATAATTCACCCCTCCACTTT. It is translated as CASSGTGRSYNSPLHF.

The chain employs TRBV9 and TRBJ1-5; no clear D gene. CDR1 and CDR2 (germline): SGDLS, YYNGEE. Trimming removed 4 bases at V and 6 bases at J, with 11 bases between. CDR3 length: 13 amino acids. CDR3 sequence: CASSFGTGQPQHF. The DNA of the CDR3 is TGTGCCAGCAGCTTCGGTACCGGTCAGCCCCAGCATTTT.

The chain has TRBV5-1 and TRBJ2-2; 12 positions agree with TRBD2. Per the germline V gene, CDR1 is SGHRS and CDR2 is YFSETQ. With 1 base clipped from V and 4 bases from J, the junction kept 5 bases outside the gene matches. The CDR3 is 17 residues long. CDR3 DNA sequence: TGCGCCAGCAGCTTGACTAGCGGGGGGTCTAGCACCGGGGAGCTGTTTTTT. This gives the protein CASSLTSGGSSTGELFF.

The chain couples TRBV25-1 to TRBJ2-1; 10 bases map to TRBD1. This CDR3 is built from 14 residues. The V gene end was trimmed by 4 bases and the J gene end by 7 bases; junction bases not matched to a gene: 4. Germline V gene sequence: CDR1 MGHDK, CDR2 SYGVNS. As DNA, the CDR3 is TGTGCCAGCAGTGCCGACAGGGGGCGAAATGAGCAGTTCTTC. Protein sequence: CASSADRGRNEQFF.

This chain joins TRBV6-1 and TRBJ1-3; D might be TRBD1 (6 bases). The V end was cut by 3 bases, the J end by 7 bases, with 10 bases between. This CDR3 has 13 residues. Germline-derived CDR1 and CDR2 are MNHNS and SASEGT. CDR3 coding DNA: TGTGCCAGCAGTGAGGTGACAGGCAACACCATATATTTT. Its translation: CASSEVTGNTIYF.

The chain couples TRBV6-1 to TRBJ1-1; TRBD1 might be the D (6 bases). The V and J ends lost 4 bases and 7 bases respectively, with 13 bases between them. The germline V gene encodes CDR1 MNHNS and CDR2 SASEGT. There are 13 residues in the CDR3. CDR3 nucleotides: TGTGCCAGCAGTGTAGGGGGGGCGGTTGAAGCTTTCTTT. It specifies CASSVGGAVEAFF.

Here the CDR3 reads CASSQAGSRETNNEQFF. The DNA for the CDR3 is TGTGCCAGCAGCCAAGCGGGAAGCCGGGAAACAAACAATGAGCAGTTCTTC. J is TRBJ2-1 and V is TRBV14; perhaps TRBD2 as D (5 bases). The CDR3 is 17 amino acids. Trimming shortened V by 1 base and J by 5 bases, and 18 bases separated the two germline ends. In germline, CDR1 is SGHDN, CDR2 FVKESK.

The CDR3 is CASSLAGTVAYEQYF. Here the CDR3 DNA reads TGTGCCAGCAGCTTAGCCGGGACAGTGGCCTACGAGCAGTACTTC. V and J are TRBV5-6 and TRBJ2-7; 7 bases align to TRBD1. The CDR3 consists of 15 residues. V lost 2 bases, J lost 2 bases, and 7 bases stayed unmatched. Germline CDR1 reads SGHDT; CDR2 reads YYEEEE.

The V and J genes are TRBV11-2 and TRBJ2-7, with 8 bases lining up with TRBD1. Germline V gene data show CDR1 as SGHAT and CDR2 as FQNNGV. V dropped 5 bases and J dropped 6; count of bases not matched to a gene: 12. The CDR3 runs to 15 residues. CDR3: CASSITRGPLLEQYF. Here the CDR3 DNA reads TGTGCCAGCAGCATCACCAGGGGGCCCTTACTCGAGCAGTACTTC.

The chain links TRBV7-8 to TRBJ1-4; the match to TRBD1 covers 8 bases. Germline values: CDR1 SGHVS, CDR2 FQNEAQ. There are 14 residues in the CDR3. The ends lost 4 bases at V and 7 bases at J; junction bases unmatched: 5. The CDR3 spells CASSSWTGSEKLFF. The CDR3 nucleotides are TGTGCCAGCAGCTCCTGGACAGGGAGTGAAAAACTGTTTTTT.

In DNA, the CDR3 is TGTGCCAGCAGTACCAGGGACACTGAAGCTTTCTTT. It encodes CASSTRDTEAFF. This rearrangement joins TRBV2 to TRBJ1-1, with D tentatively TRBD1 (5 bases). V was trimmed by 5 bases and J by 3 bases, leaving 7 bases between them. Germline V gives CDR1 SNHLY, CDR2 FYNNEI. The CDR3 has 12 residues.

This rearrangement joins TRBV2 to TRBJ1-1; D unresolved. V lost 2 bases to trimming and J lost 0 bases, with 22 bases between them. The germline gives CDR1 SNHLY, CDR2 FYNNEI. This CDR3 contains 19 residues. The CDR3 sequence is CASSELRGLTSNMNTEAFF. For the CDR3, the DNA is TGTGCCAGCAGTGAACTTAGAGGCCTGACCTCAAACATGAACACTGAAGCTTTCTTT.

The chain links TRBV18 to TRBJ1-4; 8 bases agree with TRBD1. Unmatched junction bases numbered 10, after V lost 3 bases and J lost 10 bases. The CDR3 is made up of 15 amino acids. The germline gives CDR1 KGHSH, CDR2 LQKENI. The CDR3 sequence is CASSPSDRDPLKLFF. The CDR3 nucleotides read TGTGCCAGCTCACCGTCGGACAGGGATCCTCTAAAACTGTTTTTT.

This clone has a handful of counts. Without the conserved terminal phenylalanine or tryptophan, this CDR3 likely stems from a read error. The limits of the CDR3 on the DNA are not certain, so only TCRdb's listed CDR3 is given. The rearrangement links TRBV21-1 to TRBJ2-7; the table gives TRBD2 as D, unverified against the DNA. TRBV21-1 is given as a pseudogene. From its first to its last residue, the CDR3 has 8 amino acids. This CDR3 is CASFLDGS.

The genes are TRBV25-1 and TRBJ1-2; TRBD1 matches at 11 bases. Germline lookup yields CDR1 MGHDK and CDR2 SYGVNS. Germline trimming cut 7 bases from V and 2 bases from J; bases unmatched to any gene: 3. This CDR3 is built from 14 residues. The CDR3 reads CASTRDRGNYGYTF. In DNA form, the CDR3 reads TGTGCCAGCACTCGGGACAGGGGGAACTATGGCTACACCTTC.

The CDR3 nucleotides are TGTGCCAGCAGCTCGGTTGGGACAGGTGCCATTTCGCAGTATTTT. Translated: CASSSVGTGAISQYF. The gene calls are TRBV13 and TRBJ2-3; 8 bases are a match to TRBD1. With V trimmed by 4 bases and J by 10 bases, 13 bases remained unmatched. This CDR3 region has 15 residues. Germline CDR1 PRHDT, CDR2 FYEKMQ (reference sequence).

This chain links TRBV19 with TRBJ1-1; the D gene is possibly TRBD1 (5 bases). Trimming removed 5 bases from V and 4 bases from J, with 11 bases in between. CDR3 length: 13 residues. Germline values: CDR1 LNHDA, CDR2 SQIVND (reference sequence). The CDR3 region has the DNA TGTGCCAGTAGTTCCCGGGGGAGCACTGAAGCTTTCTTT. Amino acids: CASSSRGSTEAFF.

The chain couples TRBV27 to TRBJ1-6; D gene unclear. The germline V gene has CDR1 MNHEY and CDR2 SMNVEV (reference sequence). Trimming took off 6 bases at V and 11 bases at J, with 17 bases between the two ends. CDR3 size: 14 residues. The CDR3 nucleotides read TGTGCCAGCAGGGGGTCAGCGGGAAGGACACCCCTCCACTTT. This translates into CASRGSAGRTPLHF.

The chain employs TRBV5-1 and TRBJ1-4; D is possibly TRBD1 (6 bases). Germline V gene data show CDR1 as SGHRS and CDR2 as YFSETQ. This CDR3 has 14 amino acids. Between the trimmed V and J ends, which lost 4 bases and 8 bases, there was a span of 15 bases. The CDR3: CASSIGQQGEKLFF. DNA for the CDR3: TGCGCCAGCAGCATCGGACAGCAGGGGGAAAAACTGTTTTTT.

The rearrangement uses TRBV5-8 and TRBJ2-1; perhaps TRBD1 as D (5 bases). The CDR3 totals 15 residues. V lost 6 bases, J lost 0 bases, and 13 bases lay in between. Germline V gene sequence: CDR1 SGHTS, CDR2 YDEGEE. CDR3 sequence: CASTLGVLSYNEQFF. In DNA form, the CDR3 reads TGTGCCAGCACCCTAGGGGTCCTCTCCTACAATGAGCAGTTCTTC.

V usage is TRBV7-9 and J usage is TRBJ1-1; 7 nucleotides line up with TRBD1. The junction had 11 bases not matched to a gene; V was cut back by 1 base and J by 3 bases. CDR3 length: 17 amino acids. Germline V gene data show CDR1 as SEHNR and CDR2 as FQNEAQ (reference sequence). CDR3: CASSLGRDSGRDTEAFF. Written as DNA, the CDR3 is TGTGCCAGCAGCTTAGGTAGGGACAGTGGTAGGGACACTGAAGCTTTCTTT.

The chain uses TRBV5-1 and TRBJ2-5; no definite D call. The CDR3 is made up of 14 amino acids. Trimming shortened V by 6 bases and J by 0 bases, and 12 bases separated the two germline ends. Germline V gene sequence: CDR1 SGHRS, CDR2 YFSETQ. The CDR3, as DNA: TGCGCCAGCATGAGCTACGCTAACCAAGAGACCCAGTACTTC. Translating gives CASMSYANQETQYF.

The chain links TRBV9 to TRBJ1-5; maybe TRBD1 (5 bases). Per the germline V gene, CDR1 is SGDLS and CDR2 is YYNGEE. The ends were cut back, 0 bases at V and 2 bases at J, with 9 bases in the middle. The CDR3 totals 15 residues. The CDR3 sequence is CASSVGTMGNQPQHF. The CDR3 DNA follows: TGTGCCAGCAGCGTAGGGACAATGGGCAATCAGCCCCAGCATTTT.

The genes are TRBV4-3 and TRBJ2-2, with D perhaps matching TRBD1 (5 bases). Germline V gives CDR1 LGHNA, CDR2 YSLEER. The CDR3 is 14 residues long. The V end lost 3 bases, the J end lost 2 bases, and 7 bases lay between the germline ends. The CDR3 DNA is TGCGCCAGCAGCCAGACAGCAAACACCGGGGAGCTGTTTTTT. Translation gives CASSQTANTGELFF.

This chain uses TRBV2 with TRBJ1-4, with TRBD1 as a possible D gene (5 bases). Per germline, CDR1 SNHLY and CDR2 FYNNEI. The CDR3 has 13 amino acids. The V end lost 8 bases, the J end lost 3 bases, and 10 bases lay between the germline ends. The CDR3 is CASCREANEKLFF. DNA of the CDR3: TGTGCCAGCTGCAGGGAAGCTAATGAAAAACTGTTTTTT.